A single sample is the source of the 8 T cell receptor beta chains below, sequenced in a study of T cell repertoires in cytomegalovirus infection. A single record per CDR3 protein comes from TCRdb applying MiXCR to the reads. Of 270,000 or so distinct CDR3 sequences listed, around 15% were seen once; the top ten hold about half. Sequenced input: CD8+ T cells from PBMCs. Receptors were obtained from a human donor in good health (CMV status not recorded). Some clones in this sample may be carry-over from other donors' samples.

This clonotype was observed a handful of times. The V call is TRBV4-1, the J call TRBJ1-2; 8 positions agree with TRBD1. The CDR3 covers 14 residues. CDR1 and CDR2 from the germline V gene are MGHRA and YSYEKL. V shed 4 bases, J shed 3 bases, and the junction held 4 bases outside the gene matches. As DNA, the CDR3 is TGCGCCAGCAGCCGACAGGGGTCCGACTATGGCTACACCTTC. Its protein is CASSRQGSDYGYTF.

The sample holds a few counts of this clonotype. The CDR3 DNA sequence: TGTGCCAGCAGTGAAGTAGCGCCCCGTGAGCAGTTCTTC. This sequence encodes CASSEVAPREQFF. This chain links TRBV2 with TRBJ2-1, with a possible D match to TRBD2 (5 bases). The CDR3 consists of 13 residues. Germline V gene data show CDR1 as SNHLY and CDR2 as FYNNEI. The V end was cut by 1 base, the J end by 9 bases, with 10 bases between.

The DNA of the CDR3 is TGCAGTGCTAGAGATGCCTTACTAGCGGGGGGGGGAGAGACCCAGTACTTC. This gives the protein CSARDALLAGGGETQYF. The V and J genes are TRBV20-1 and TRBJ2-5; TRBD2 aligns across 13 bases. Trimming took 0 bases from V and 4 from J; bases not matched to a gene: 8. The CDR3 runs to 17 residues. Germline CDR1 is DFQATT and CDR2 is SNEGSKA (reference sequence).

The chain carries TRBV6-5 and TRBJ2-7, with D possibly being TRBD2 (5 bases). CDR1 is MNHEY, CDR2 SVGAGI, per germline. V gave up 0 bases and J gave up 2 bases, with 14 bases separating them. The CDR3 has 16 amino acids. CDR3 in amino acids: CASSYSGEGVPYEQYF. The CDR3 bases are TGTGCCAGCAGTTACTCGGGAGAGGGTGTCCCCTACGAGCAGTACTTC.

This clonotype was detected ten times or more. The genes are TRBV6-1 and TRBJ2-3; 11 positions match TRBD1. Germline V lookup: CDR1 MNHNS, CDR2 SASEGT. The CDR3 contains 15 residues. Trimming at V came to 9 bases and at J to 3 bases, leaving 8 bases not matched to a gene. This CDR3 reads CASYTGTGGTDTQYF. For the CDR3, the DNA is TGTGCCAGTTACACCGGGACAGGGGGGACAGATACGCAGTATTTT.

This rearrangement joins TRBV11-2 to TRBJ2-6; D call uncertain. CDR3 length: 14 residues. Trimming pared 1 base from V and 3 bases from J, leaving 4 bases between. The germline V gene has CDR1 SGHAT and CDR2 FQNNGV. The CDR3 sequence is CASSLVFGANVLTF. The CDR3 DNA follows: TGTGCCAGCAGCTTAGTGTTTGGGGCCAACGTCCTGACTTTC.

V is TRBV12-3 or TRBV12-4 and J is TRBJ2-1, with D maybe TRBD1 (5 bases). The CDR3 spans 12 residues. V was trimmed by 5 bases and J by 8 bases, leaving 10 bases between them. The CDR3 DNA reads as TGTGCCAGCAGTCCCAGGGTTCATGAGCAGTTCTTC. Translated, it gives CASSPRVHEQFF.

V and J are TRBV7-3 and TRBJ1-2; D unresolved. Trimming took 5 bases from V and 6 from J, leaving 19 bases between them. The CDR3 extends over 15 amino acids. Germline lookup yields CDR1 SGHTA and CDR2 FQGTGA. CDR3 sequence reads: CASSAAEGGLDGYTF. The CDR3 DNA reads TGTGCCAGCAGCGCGGCTGAGGGAGGTTTGGATGGCTACACCTTC.